This T cell receptor beta chain is from a study of T-cell reconstitution after alpha-beta-depleted transplantation in children. This clonotype was counted ten times or more. Preparation of the TCRbeta library involved a method that used unique molecular identifiers. TCRdb passed the PCR reads through MiXCR, listing each CDR3 protein once. Among approximately 240,000 distinct CDR3 sequences listed, under 9.5% were seen once. Trimming left V 8 bases short and J 1 base short, with 15 bases between. From germline, CDR1 is MNHEY and CDR2 SVGEGT. The CDR3 consists of 15 residues. Sequencing used PBMCs from the stem cell graft donor, obtained from the stem cell graft. The chain recombines TRBV6-2 or TRBV6-3 with TRBJ2-1; D is unresolved. The source is a human donor who donated a stem cell graft to a child with acute lymphoblastic leukemia. Here the CDR3 DNA reads TGTGCCAGCGGACCTCGTCACGGGTCCTACAATGAGCAGTTCTTC. Protein: CASGPRHGSYNEQFF.